The rows below give T cell receptor beta chains drawn from one sample of a study of T cells in localized non-small cell lung cancer. Sequencing used immunoSEQ multiplex PCR; TCRdb keeps in-frame clones, though not all of them. This sample has about 52,000 clones, with around three quarters found just once. The sequencing used PBMCs, collected before any cancer treatment. The receptors originated from a woman aged 40-69 years with stage II lung adenocarcinoma. Each CDR3 is given with its conserved first and last residue. Fields, in order: V gene, J gene, clone size, D gene, CDR3 protein, CDR3 DNA. The D gene is left open where the match is weak. Size is stated for part of the rows, as once, few or many counts, or as a class when the clone is expanded.

>TRBV30|TRBJ1-1|-|-
CAWRKDLLTEAFF
TGTGCCTGGAGGAAGGACCTCTTGACTGAAGCTTTCTTT
>TRBV7-2|TRBJ2-7|-|TRBD2
CASSFTESSGTYEQYF
TGTGCCAGCAGCTTTACAGAGTCTAGCGGCACCTACGAGCAGTACTTC
>TRBV19|TRBJ1-2|-|-
CASSPQFVNNYGYTF
TGTGCCAGTAGTCCTCAATTCGTCAATAACTATGGCTACACCTTC
>TRBV5-1|TRBJ1-2|few|TRBD1
CASSLILTGADGYTF
TGCGCCAGCAGCTTGATCTTGACAGGGGCTGATGGCTACACCTTC
>TRBV29-1|TRBJ1-2|-|-
CSVEDEDGYTF
TGCAGCGTTGAAGACGAAGATGGCTACACCTTC
>TRBV19|TRBJ2-7|-|TRBD1
CASSLGYRGTYEQYF
TGTGCCAGTAGTTTGGGGTACAGGGGAACCTACGAGCAGTACTTC
>TRBV29-1|TRBJ2-5|-|TRBD2
CSVEGTSGVSETQYF
TGCAGCGTTGAGGGGACTAGCGGGGTGTCGGAGACCCAGTACTTC
>TRBV7-9|TRBJ2-6|-|-
CASSLYSSGANVLTF
TGTGCCAGCAGCTTATATAGCTCTGGGGCCAACGTCCTGACTTTC
>TRBV4-3|TRBJ2-7|-|-
CASSQGALAPTYEQYF
TGCGCCAGCAGCCAGGGTGCCTTAGCTCCCACCTACGAGCAGTACTTC
>TRBV14|TRBJ2-7|-|TRBD1
CASSHLTGGYEQYF
TGTGCCAGCAGCCACCTGACAGGGGGCTACGAGCAGTACTTC
>TRBV7-9|TRBJ1-6|few|TRBD1
CASSLDREADSPLHF
TGTGCCAGCAGCCTGGACAGGGAGGCGGATTCACCCCTCCACTTT
>TRBV13|TRBJ1-2|medium-sized|-
CASSARVNYGYTF
TGTGCCAGCAGCGCCAGGGTAAACTATGGCTACACCTTC
>TRBV5-5|TRBJ1-1|-|-
CASSFGRGNTEAFF
TGTGCCAGCAGCTTTGGGAGAGGGAACACTGAAGCTTTCTTT
>TRBV30|TRBJ1-2|-|-
CAWTDLEYGYTF
TGTGCCTGGACGGACTTGGAATATGGCTACACCTTC
>TRBV7-2|TRBJ2-7|few|-
CASSPQGGGSYEQYF
TGTGCCAGCAGCCCTCAGGGGGGGGGCTCCTACGAGCAGTACTTC
>TRBV30|TRBJ2-6|-|-
CAWSVGHGANVLTF
TGTGCCTGGAGTGTAGGTCATGGGGCCAACGTCCTGACTTTC
>TRBV11-2|TRBJ1-1|-|-
CASSSAAGRLNTEAFF
TGTGCCAGCAGCTCGGCGGCGGGGAGGCTGAACACTGAAGCTTTCTTT
>TRBV11-2|TRBJ1-4|few|-
CASSLKRADGDEKLFF
TGTGCCAGCAGCTTAAAGCGGGCTGATGGGGATGAAAAACTGTTTTTT
>TRBV5-1|TRBJ1-4|-|-
CASSRQSDNEKLFF
TGCGCCAGCAGCCGACAGTCGGATAATGAAAAACTGTTTTTT
>TRBV5-1|TRBJ2-3|few|-
CASSPFSSRDTQYF
TGCGCCAGCAGCCCCTTTTCTTCTCGGGATACGCAGTATTTT
>TRBV19|TRBJ2-1|-|-
CASQGGQEQFF
TGTGCCAGTCAGGGGGGACAGGAGCAGTTCTTC
>TRBV7-8|TRBJ1-5|-|-
CASSFSRDNQPQHF
TGTGCCAGCAGCTTTTCCAGGGACAATCAGCCCCAGCATTTT
>TRBV30|TRBJ1-5|-|TRBD1
CACDRGNQPQHF
TGTGCCTGTGACAGGGGCAATCAGCCCCAGCATTTT
>TRBV5-1|TRBJ1-1|medium-sized|TRBD1
CASSPWTGRSTNTEAFF
TGCGCCAGCAGCCCCTGGACAGGGCGGAGTACGAACACTGAAGCTTTCTTT
>TRBV2|TRBJ2-5|-|-
CASSDLAEETQYF
TGTGCCAGCAGTGACCTGGCTGAAGAGACCCAGTACTTC
>TRBV4-1|TRBJ2-7|-|-
CASSQDPGGSNYEQYF
TGCGCCAGCAGCCAAGATCCCGGAGGGTCCAACTACGAGCAGTACTTC
>TRBV2|TRBJ1-1|once|TRBD1
CASRDRGFEAAFF
TGTGCCTCGAGAGACAGGGGGTTCGAGGCGGCTTTCTTT
>TRBV7-8|TRBJ1-1|-|-
CASSLEVLGGLDTEAFF
TGTGCCAGCAGCTTAGAAGTCCTCGGGGGGCTTGACACTGAAGCTTTCTTT
>TRBV30|TRBJ2-1|-|-
CAWSVLAVPYNEQFF
TGTGCCTGGAGTGTACTGGCGGTCCCCTACAATGAGCAGTTCTTC
>TRBV7-2|TRBJ2-7|-|TRBD1
CASSLGTGRTYEQYF
TGTGCCAGCAGCTTAGGGACAGGGAGGACCTACGAGCAGTACTTC
>TRBV5-1|TRBJ2-5|-|-
CASSLRPGVETQYF
TGCGCCAGCAGCTTGAGGCCAGGGGTAGAGACCCAGTACTTC
>TRBV5-4|TRBJ1-3|-|-
CASSLGVSGNTIYF
TGTGCCAGCAGCCTTGGAGTCTCTGGAAACACCATATATTTT
>TRBV28|TRBJ2-4|-|-
CASSLVGVADIQYF
TGTGCCAGCAGTTTAGTAGGGGTAGCCGACATTCAGTACTTC
>TRBV2|TRBJ1-2|-|-
CASSVRENYGYTF
TGTGCCAGCAGTGTCCGGGAAAACTATGGCTACACCTTC
>TRBV18|TRBJ2-5|-|-
CASSPAQETQYF
TGTGCCAGCTCCCCGGCGCAAGAGACCCAGTACTTC
>TRBV5-4|TRBJ1-2|-|TRBD1
CASSFDGPGQGGGYTF
TGTGCCAGCAGCTTCGATGGCCCGGGACAGGGAGGCGGCTACACCTTC
>TRBV2|TRBJ2-1|-|-
CASSDRTRPEQFF
TGTGCCAGCAGCGACCGAACCAGACCCGAGCAGTTCTTC
>TRBV7-9|TRBJ2-2|-|-
CASSLQGNTGELFF
TGTGCCAGCAGCTTACAGGGGAACACCGGGGAGCTGTTTTTT
>TRBV6-5|TRBJ2-3|-|TRBD1
CASSYLGQGDDTQYF
TGTGCCAGCAGTTACTTGGGACAGGGGGACGATACGCAGTATTTT
>TRBV30|TRBJ2-7|few|-
CAMNRGLNYEQYF
TGTGCCATGAACCGCGGACTCAACTACGAGCAGTACTTC
>TRBV28|TRBJ1-6|-|-
CASSLEWNSPLHF
TGTGCCAGCAGTTTAGAATGGAATTCACCCCTCCACTTT